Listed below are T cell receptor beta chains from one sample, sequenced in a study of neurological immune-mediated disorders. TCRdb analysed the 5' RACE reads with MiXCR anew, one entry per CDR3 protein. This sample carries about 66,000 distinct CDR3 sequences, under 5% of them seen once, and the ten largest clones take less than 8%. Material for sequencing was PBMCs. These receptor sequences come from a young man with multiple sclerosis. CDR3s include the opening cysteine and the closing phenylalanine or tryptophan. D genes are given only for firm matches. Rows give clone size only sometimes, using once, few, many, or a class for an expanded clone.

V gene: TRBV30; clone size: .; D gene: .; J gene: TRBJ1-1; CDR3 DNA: TGTGCCTGGAGTGTACTTTTGGACACTGAAGCTTTCTTT; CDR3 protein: CAWSVLLDTEAFF
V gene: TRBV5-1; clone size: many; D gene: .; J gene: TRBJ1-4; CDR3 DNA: TGCGCCAGCAGCACTTCGCCAGATCTTAATGAAAAACTGTTTTTT; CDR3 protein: CASSTSPDLNEKLFF
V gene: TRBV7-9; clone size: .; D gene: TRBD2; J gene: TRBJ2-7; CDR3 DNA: TGTGCCAGCAGCTTAATCGGCAGATCGGGGGGTGGCGAGCAGTACTTC; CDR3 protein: CASSLIGRSGGGEQYF
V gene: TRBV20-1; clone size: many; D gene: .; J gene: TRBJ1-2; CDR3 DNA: TGCAGTGCTAGCCCGGGGGGAAAGGATGGCTACACCTTC; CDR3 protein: CSASPGGKDGYTF
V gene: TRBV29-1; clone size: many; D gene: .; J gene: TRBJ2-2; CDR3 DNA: TGCAGCGTTGAAAGGCCAGCAACCGGGGAGCTGTTTTTT; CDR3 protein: CSVERPATGELFF
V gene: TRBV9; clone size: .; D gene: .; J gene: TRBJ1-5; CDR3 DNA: TGTGCCAGCAGCGACCGGGACTCCTTTCAGCCCCAGCATTTT; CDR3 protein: CASSDRDSFQPQHF
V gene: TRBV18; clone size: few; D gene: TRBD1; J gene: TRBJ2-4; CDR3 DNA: TGTGCCAGCTCACCCTCCGGGACAGAAAACATTCAGTACTTC; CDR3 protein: CASSPSGTENIQYF
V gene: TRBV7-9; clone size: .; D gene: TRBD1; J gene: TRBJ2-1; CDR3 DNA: TGTGCCAGCAGCTTAGGTTCGACAGGGAATGAGCAGTTCTTC; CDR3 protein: CASSLGSTGNEQFF
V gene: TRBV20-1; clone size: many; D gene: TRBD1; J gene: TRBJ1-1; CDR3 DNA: TGCAGTGCTACCGGGACAGGGCACACTGAAGCTTTCTTT; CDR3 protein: CSATGTGHTEAFF
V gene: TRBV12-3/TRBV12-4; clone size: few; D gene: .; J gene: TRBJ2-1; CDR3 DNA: TGTGCCAGCAGTTGGGGGCGCGGCGATGAGCAGTTCTTC; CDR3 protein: CASSWGRGDEQFF
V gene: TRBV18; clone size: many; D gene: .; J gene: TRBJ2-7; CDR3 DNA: TGTGCCAGCTCACCACGGGAGCGCTCCTACGAGCAGTACTTC; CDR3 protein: CASSPRERSYEQYF
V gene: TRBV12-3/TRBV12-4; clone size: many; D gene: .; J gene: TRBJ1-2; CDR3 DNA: TGTGCCAGCATCACATCGGGACACGGAGTTTTTGGCTACACCTTC; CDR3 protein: CASITSGHGVFGYTF
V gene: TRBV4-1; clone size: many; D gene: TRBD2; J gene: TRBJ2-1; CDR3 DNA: TGCGCCAGCAGCTCGCCGGGACTAGCGCACAATGAGCAGTTCTTC; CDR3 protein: CASSSPGLAHNEQFF
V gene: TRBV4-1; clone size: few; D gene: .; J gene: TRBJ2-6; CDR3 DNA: TGCGCCAGCAGCACCCAAGACTCTGGGGCCAACGTCCTGACTTTC; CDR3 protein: CASSTQDSGANVLTF
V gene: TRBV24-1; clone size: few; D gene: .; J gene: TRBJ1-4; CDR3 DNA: TGTGCCACCAGTGACCCCCGAGGTCCTTCGGGTGAAAAACTGTTTTTT; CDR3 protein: CATSDPRGPSGEKLFF
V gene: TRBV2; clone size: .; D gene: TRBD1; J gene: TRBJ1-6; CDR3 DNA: TGTGCCAGCAGTGAAGGGACAGGGAATTCACCCCTCCACTTT; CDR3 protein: CASSEGTGNSPLHF
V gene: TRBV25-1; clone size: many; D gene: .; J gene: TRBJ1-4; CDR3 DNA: TGTGCCAGCAGTCCGACCCGGGCGGGTGAAAAACTGTTTTTT; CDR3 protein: CASSPTRAGEKLFF
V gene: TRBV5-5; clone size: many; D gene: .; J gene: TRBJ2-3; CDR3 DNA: TGTGCCAGCAGCTTTTCAGGGTATCGAACAGATACGCAGTATTTT; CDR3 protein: CASSFSGYRTDTQYF
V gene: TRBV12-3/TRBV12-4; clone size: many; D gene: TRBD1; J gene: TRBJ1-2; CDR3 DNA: TGTGCCAGCCAGGACAGGGCCTATGGCTACACCTTC; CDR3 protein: CASQDRAYGYTF
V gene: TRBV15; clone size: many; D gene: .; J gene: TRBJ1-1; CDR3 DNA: TGTGCCACCAGCAGAGCCCACTGGGGGGTGGACACTGAAGCTTTCTTT; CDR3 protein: CATSRAHWGVDTEAFF
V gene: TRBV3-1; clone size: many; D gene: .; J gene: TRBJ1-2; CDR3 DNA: TGTGCCAGCAGCGGTGGACGGAACTATGGCTACACCTTC; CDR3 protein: CASSGGRNYGYTF
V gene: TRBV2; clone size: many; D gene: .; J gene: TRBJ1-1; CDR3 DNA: TGTGCCAGCAGTGAAAGGACTGAAGCTTTCTTT; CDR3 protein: CASSERTEAFF
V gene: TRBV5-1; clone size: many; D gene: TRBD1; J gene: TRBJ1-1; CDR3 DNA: TGCGCCAGCAGCGGAAGACAGGGGGCCGTCACTGAAGCTTTCTTT; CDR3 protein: CASSGRQGAVTEAFF
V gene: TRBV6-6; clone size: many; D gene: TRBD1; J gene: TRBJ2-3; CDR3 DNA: TGTGCCAGCAGTTACTTGACTGGACAGGCAGATACGCAGTATTTT; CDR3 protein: CASSYLTGQADTQYF
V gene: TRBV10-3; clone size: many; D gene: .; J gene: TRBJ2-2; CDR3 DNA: TGTGCCGTCCCAATCCCAGGGAACACCGGGGAGCTGTTTTTT; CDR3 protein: CAVPIPGNTGELFF
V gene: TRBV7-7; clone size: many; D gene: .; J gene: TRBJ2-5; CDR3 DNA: TGTGCCAGCAGCTCCCGGGACCCAGAGACCCAGTACTTC; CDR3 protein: CASSSRDPETQYF
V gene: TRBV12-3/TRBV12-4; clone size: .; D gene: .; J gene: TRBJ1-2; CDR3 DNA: TGTGCCAGCAGTTTAGAGACAGACTATGGCTACACCTTC; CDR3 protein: CASSLETDYGYTF
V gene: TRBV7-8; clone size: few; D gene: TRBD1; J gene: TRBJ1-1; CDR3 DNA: TGTGCCAGCAGCTTCAGGGGGCCCGTGAACACTGAAGCTTTCTTT; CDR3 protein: CASSFRGPVNTEAFF
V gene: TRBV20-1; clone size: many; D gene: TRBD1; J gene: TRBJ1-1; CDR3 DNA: TGCAGTGCTAAAACAGCAGACAGGGGGGGCACTGAAGCTTTCTTT; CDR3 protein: CSAKTADRGGTEAFF
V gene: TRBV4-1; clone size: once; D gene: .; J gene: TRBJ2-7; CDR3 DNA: TGCGCCAGCAGCCAAGTGGGCAGGGGAAAGTACGAGCAGTACTTC; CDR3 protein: CASSQVGRGKYEQYF
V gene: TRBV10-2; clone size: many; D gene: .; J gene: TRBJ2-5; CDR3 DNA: TGCGCCAGCAACACAGGGTTTGGAAGGGAGACCCAGTACTTC; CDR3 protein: CASNTGFGRETQYF
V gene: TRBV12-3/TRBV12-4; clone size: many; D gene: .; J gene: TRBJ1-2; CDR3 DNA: TGTGCCAGCGGCCCTCGCAGGAGTGGCTACACCTTC; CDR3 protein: CASGPRRSGYTF
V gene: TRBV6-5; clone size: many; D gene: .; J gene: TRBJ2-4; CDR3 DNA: TGTGCCAGCAGTTACTCATTGACGGCCTACCTAGCCAAAAACATTCAGTACTTC; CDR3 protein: CASSYSLTAYLAKNIQYF